These T cell receptor beta chains were read from a single sample in a study of molecular identifiers for immune sequencing clone quantification. Via MiXCR, TCRdb re-called the PCR reads, giving one row per CDR3 protein. This sample has hundreds of thousands of distinct CDR3 sequences; 25% occur once, and the top ten carry 0.6% to 0.9%. The sample was naive CD8+ T cells from blood, with Jurkat cell RNA spiked in. These receptors were collected from a human donor in good health. Some libraries in this study had Jurkat cell RNA spiked in. Each CDR3 is given with its conserved first and last residue. A D gene is named only where the DNA matches it firmly. Where a row states a size, it is once, few, many or the class of an expanded clone; other rows omit it.

-,-,TRBJ1-5,TRBV12-3/TRBV12-4,14,TGTGCCAGCAGTATGGACAGAGTCAATCAGCCCCAGCATTTT,CASSMDRVNQPQHF
TRBD1,-,TRBJ2-7,TRBV11-2,15,TGTGCCAGCAGCACCGGGACAGGCCGCACCTACGAGCAGTACTTC,CASSTGTGRTYEQYF
-,-,TRBJ2-7,TRBV7-2,13,TGTGCCAGCAGCATTAGCGGAAACTACGAGCAGTACTTC,CASSISGNYEQYF
TRBD1,-,TRBJ1-1,TRBV19,14,TGTGCCAGTAGTTTACAGGGGGCAAGAACTGCAGCTTTCTTT,CASSLQGARTAAFF
-,-,TRBJ2-6,TRBV30,17,TGTGCCTGGAGGCAAGGCATCGGGACACCTGGGGCCAACGTCCCGACTTTC,CAWRQGIGTPGANVPTF
-,many,TRBJ2-2,TRBV29-1,13,TGCAGCGTTGCGCTAGCCGACACCGGGGAGCTGTTTTTT,CSVALADTGELFF
-,many,TRBJ1-5,TRBV4-1,16,TGCGCCAGCAGCCAAGATGGGTCAGGTGAAAGTCAGCCCCAGCATTTT,CASSQDGSGESQPQHF
TRBD1,few,TRBJ2-3,TRBV11-2,15,TGTGCCAGCAGCCAGACAGGGGCCGGCACAGCTACGCAGTATTTT,CASSQTGAGTATQYF
TRBD1,few,TRBJ2-7,TRBV19,14,TGTGCCAGTAGCAAGACGGGACAGTCCTACGAGCAGTACTTC,CASSKTGQSYEQYF
TRBD1,few,TRBJ1-2,TRBV3-1,14,TGTGCCAGCAGCCCGGACAGGGTTGACTATGGCTACACCTTC,CASSPDRVDYGYTF
-,-,TRBJ2-7,TRBV20-1,14,TGCAGTGCTATGTTAGCCCTGGGGTCATACGAGCAGTACTTC,CSAMLALGSYEQYF
TRBD1,-,TRBJ1-2,TRBV12-3/TRBV12-4,16,TGTGCCAGCTCCGCGGGGCGGGACAGCTTTTTCTATGGCTACACCTTC,CASSAGRDSFFYGYTF
-,-,TRBJ1-1,TRBV12-5,14,TGTGCTAGTGGTTTGAGTTCGATGAACACTGAAGCTTTCTTT,CASGLSSMNTEAFF
TRBD1,many,TRBJ2-7,TRBV6-1,15,TGTGCCAGCAGTGAAGCGCAGGACAGGGACTACGAGCAGTACTTC,CASSEAQDRDYEQYF
-,-,TRBJ2-7,TRBV28,13,TGTGCCGGCAGTCCACCGGGATGGGACGAGCAGTACTTC,CAGSPPGWDEQYF
TRBD1,many,TRBJ2-7,TRBV19,12,TGTGCCAGCACCGGGACAGCCTACGAGCAGTACTTC,CASTGTAYEQYF
TRBD2,few,TRBJ2-5,TRBV4-3,19,TGCGCCAGCAGCCAAGATCCCCTCGGGACTAGCGGGGCACAAGAGACCCAGTACTTC,CASSQDPLGTSGAQETQYF
TRBD1,-,TRBJ1-1,TRBV18,17,TGTGCCAGCTCACACTCGACAGGGGGATACATGAGCACTGAAGCTTTCTTT,CASSHSTGGYMSTEAFF
-,-,TRBJ1-2,TRBV2,11,TGTGCCAGCACTGAAGTGTTGGGCTACACCTTC,CASTEVLGYTF
-,few,TRBJ2-5,TRBV27,15,TGTGCCAGCAGCTCTAGCCGGAGGGGGGTGGAGACCCAGTACTTC,CASSSSRRGVETQYF
TRBD1,many,TRBJ1-2,TRBV14,13,TGTGCCAGCAGCCTGACAGGGGTCGATGGCTACACCTTC,CASSLTGVDGYTF
TRBD2,few,TRBJ2-1,TRBV7-9,15,TGTGCCAGCAGCGCTAGCGGGCAGGCCTTCAGTGAGCAGTTCTTC,CASSASGQAFSEQFF
-,-,TRBJ2-7,TRBV9,13,TGTGCCGGCAGCGTAGGAGATGGGGGCGAGCAGTACTTC,CAGSVGDGGEQYF
TRBD2,few,TRBJ2-3,TRBV4-1,15,TGCGCCAGCAGCCAAGATGGTGCGGGGGGAGATACGCAGTATTTT,CASSQDGAGGDTQYF
TRBD2,-,TRBJ2-7,TRBV28,15,TGTGCCAGCAGTCCCCGAGGCGGGGGTTGGGACGAGCAGTACTTC,CASSPRGGGWDEQYF
-,-,TRBJ1-1,TRBV10-1,15,TGCGCCAGCAGTGAGACCCTCGGGGGCAGTCGTGGAGCTTTCTTT,CASSETLGGSRGAFF
TRBD1,-,TRBJ1-5,TRBV7-6,19,TGTGCCAACAGCACTAGGGGGACAGGGGTTACCAATAGCAATCAGCCCCAGCATTTT,CANSTRGTGVTNSNQPQHF
TRBD2,few,TRBJ2-3,TRBV6-5,16,TGTGCCAGCAGAAGAAAGCGGGAGACCCACACAGATACGCAGTATTTT,CASRRKRETHTDTQYF
TRBD2,few,TRBJ2-7,TRBV29-1,15,TGCAGCGTTACATACTCCGGGACTAGCGGCTACGAGCAGTACTTC,CSVTYSGTSGYEQYF
-,few,TRBJ2-5,TRBV6-5,12,TGTGCCAGCGCAGACATGGACGAGACCCAGTACTTC,CASADMDETQYF
TRBD1,-,TRBJ2-2,TRBV20-1,17,TGCAGTGCTAGGGTGGGTGACAGGGGGCCTGACACCGGGGAGCTGTTTTTT,CSARVGDRGPDTGELFF
-,few,TRBJ2-1,TRBV28,13,TGTGCCAGCAGTTTAAGCGAGGTCGATGAGCAGTTCTTC,CASSLSEVDEQFF
-,many,TRBJ2-5,TRBV12-3/TRBV12-4,13,TGTGCCAGCAGACCCGAGGAGGCGGGGACCCAGTACTTC,CASRPEEAGTQYF
TRBD2,few,TRBJ2-7,TRBV9,15,TGTGCCAGCAGCGAGGGACTAGTGAACTCCTACGAGCAGTACTTC,CASSEGLVNSYEQYF
TRBD1,-,TRBJ1-1,TRBV2,13,TGTGCCAGCAAGGGACAGGGGGACGCTGAAGCTCTCTTT,CASKGQGDAEALF
-,many,TRBJ2-5,TRBV19,14,TGTGCCAGTAGTACCCTAGGGGGGCCAGAGACCCAGTACTTC,CASSTLGGPETQYF
-,-,TRBJ2-6,TRBV15,17,TGTGCCACCAGCAGGGACGGGGTTTGGTCTGGGGCCAACGTCCTGACTTTC,CATSRDGVWSGANVLTF
TRBD2,many,TRBJ2-5,TRBV29-1,17,TGCAGCGTTGAAGGGAATCTAGCGGGAGCGGCGGGGGAGACCCAGTACTTC,CSVEGNLAGAAGETQYF
-,few,TRBJ2-5,TRBV2,16,TGTGCCAGCACTAGTGGCCTTGGGCCTGGGGGGGAGACCCAGTACTTC,CASTSGLGPGGETQYF
TRBD2,few,TRBJ2-5,TRBV13,16,TGTGCCAGCAGCCCGACTAGCGGGGGGTCCCAAGAGACCCAGTACTTC,CASSPTSGGSQETQYF